The 9 T cell receptor beta chains reported below all come from one sample, sequenced in a study of cytomegalovirus exposure and HLA in healthy donors. PCR primers comprised 60 Vbeta and 13 Jbeta primers. Repertoires were generated with immunoSEQ multiplex PCR, while TCRdb's copy carries only in-frame clones and drops some. The sample lists about 170,000 clones, about four fifths seen once, with 1% in the top ten. Sequences were obtained from PBMCs. The source of these receptors is a woman aged 50 to 60 in good health and CMV-seropositive.

Only a few counts were recorded for this clone. The rearrangement links TRBV28 to TRBJ2-7, with 7 nucleotides matching TRBD1. J gave up 2 bases and V 4 bases, and 8 bases lay outside the gene matches. This CDR3 contains 15 residues. Germline V lookup: CDR1 MDHEN, CDR2 SYDVKM. The CDR3 bases are TGTGCCAGCAGTTCACCGGGACAGACGGCCTACGAGCAGTACTTC. This sequence encodes CASSSPGQTAYEQYF. Looking up the rest from reference TRBV28 and TRBJ2-7 gives the full variable domain: DVKVTQSSRYLVKRTGEKVFLECVQDMDHENMFWYRQDPGLGLRLIYFSYDVKMKEKGDIPEGYSVSREKKERFSLILESASTNQTSMYLCASSSPGQTAYEQYFGPGTRLTVT.

The chain couples TRBV9 to TRBJ2-5, with no clear D. V dropped 3 bases and J dropped 5 bases, with 14 bases sitting between them. The CDR3 has 14 amino acids. From germline, CDR1 is SGDLS and CDR2 YYNGEE. The CDR3 region is CASSAVGSWETQYF. For the CDR3, the DNA is TGTGCCAGCAGCGCCGTCGGGTCATGGGAGACCCAGTACTTC. The whole variable domain, remainder taken from reference TRBV9 and TRBJ2-5, is DSGVTQTPKHLITATGQRVTLRCSPRSGDLSVYWYQQSLDQGLQFLIQYYNGEERAKGNILERFSAQQFPDLHSELNLSSLELGDSALYFCASSAVGSWETQYFGPGTRLLVL.

The V gene is TRBV9, the J gene TRBJ1-2, with TRBD1 as a possible D gene (5 bases). The V and J ends lost 7 bases and 1 base respectively, with 5 bases between them. Germline loops: CDR1 SGDLS, CDR2 YYNGEE. The CDR3 spans 11 residues. In DNA form, the CDR3 reads TGTGCCAGCGACAGTAACTATGGCTACACCTTC. Translation: CASDSNYGYTF.

This clone came up once. In DNA, the CDR3 is TGTGCCAGCTCACGGGGACAGAAAGAGACCCAGTACTTC. Translating it yields CASSRGQKETQYF. V usage is TRBV18 and J usage is TRBJ2-5; 7 nucleotides match TRBD1. Trimming cost V 4 bases and J 3 bases; bases outside gene matches: 2. The CDR3 length is 13 residues. CDR1 and CDR2 (germline): KGHSH, LQKENI.

The gene calls are TRBV28 and TRBJ2-3; 12 bases fit TRBD2. Looked up from germline, CDR1 is MDHEN and CDR2 is SYDVKM. Losses at the gene ends were 8 bases for V and 5 bases for J; bases not matched to a gene: 11. The CDR3 sequence is 16 residues long. CDR3 sequence reads: CASSSSGRVDGDTQYF. DNA of the CDR3: TGTGCCAGCTCCTCTAGCGGGAGGGTAGATGGAGATACGCAGTATTTT.

This rearrangement joins TRBV6-5 to TRBJ2-7, with D unclear. CDR1 MNHEY and CDR2 SVGAGI come from the germline V gene. Deletions cut 2 bases from V and 0 bases from J, with 5 bases between. The CDR3 runs to 13 residues. CDR3 amino acids: CASSYPGSYEQYF. The CDR3 nucleotides read TGTGCCAGCAGTTACCCCGGCTCCTACGAGCAGTACTTC.

The gene calls are TRBV27 and TRBJ2-5, with TRBD2 identical over 9 bases. V lost 5 bases, J lost 3 bases, and 7 bases stayed unmatched. The CDR3 is 15 residues long. Looked up from germline, CDR1 is MNHEY and CDR2 is SMNVEV (reference sequence). The CDR3: CASSGLAGGEETQYF. The CDR3 DNA reads TGTGCCAGCAGTGGGCTGGCGGGAGGGGAAGAGACCCAGTACTTC.

This clone was detected only a few times. The rearrangement uses TRBV5-8 and TRBJ2-7, with a possible D match to TRBD2 (6 bases). This CDR3 region has 13 residues. CDR1 and CDR2 from the germline V gene are SGHTS and YDEGEE. The V end was cut by 4 bases, the J end by 7 bases, with 15 bases between. As DNA, the CDR3 is TGTGCCAGCAGCCTCGGGGGTTATGGGGAGCAGTACTTC. Residues: CASSLGGYGEQYF.

The chain joins TRBV6-4 to TRBJ2-3; 12 positions agree with TRBD2. CDR1 MRHNA and CDR2 SNTAGT come from the germline V gene. The CDR3 length is 14 residues. With 3 bases clipped from V and 5 bases from J, the junction kept 0 bases outside the gene matches. CDR3 residues: CASSEGLAGDTQYF. The CDR3 bases are TGTGCCAGCAGTGAGGGACTAGCGGGAGATACGCAGTATTTT.